This T cell receptor (beta chain) was captured by sequencing in a study of cytomegalovirus exposure and HLA in healthy donors. Study summary: The early release's HLA-typed donors yielded 65 million to 85 million unique TCRs.

Study observations and caveats: In a later analysis, an Asian-associated ancestry cluster reportedly showed fewer N-insertions than the roughly 710-donor mean.

Concerning this clone: Its antigen is not known.

The CDR3 covers 14 residues. The V gene's germline CDR1 is GTSNPN and CDR2 SVGIG (reference sequence). The germline V and J ends were trimmed by 3 bases and 0 bases, with 11 bases remaining between them. It was with 60 Vbeta and 13 Jbeta primers that the PCR ran. The repertoire was sequenced with immunoSEQ multiplex PCR; TCRdb's copy has only in-frame clones and lacks some. The data show 200,000 to 250,000 clones, roughly 80% seen once. The rearrangement joins TRBV30 to TRBJ1-2; D not certain. The sequence came from a woman aged 40 to 50 in good health and CMV-seronegative. The sample was PBMCs. The chain's CDR3 is CAWSEPRANYGYTF. CDR3 coding DNA: TGTGCCTGGAGCGAGCCGAGAGCTAACTATGGCTACACCTTC.